This is a list of T cell receptor beta chains from one sample in a study of shared clonotypes between healthy human individuals. Profiling relied on immunoSEQ multiplex PCR, and the TCRdb table lists in-frame clones only, not all of them. The table has over a million clones, 78% seen once. Sequencing used memory CD4+ T cells from PBMCs. The receptors here all came from a man aged 18 to 35 in good health. Some clones in this sample may be carry-over from other donors' samples. The CDR3 runs from the conserved cysteine through the conserved F or W. The D gene is left open where the match is weak.

j_gene | d_gene | v_gene | CDR3nt | CDR3aa
TRBJ2-7 | . | TRBV28 | TGTGCCAGCAGTCTGGGGCAGGTGTACGAGCAGTACTTC | CASSLGQVYEQYF
TRBJ2-5 | . | TRBV7-2 | TGTGCCAGCAGCTTAACCAGGGGTTACCAAGAGACCCAGTACTTC | CASSLTRGYQETQYF
TRBJ2-2 | TRBD2 | TRBV5-8 | TGTGCCAGCAGCGTAGCGGGAGACACCGGGGAGCTGTTTTTT | CASSVAGDTGELFF
TRBJ1-2 | . | TRBV7-8 | TGTGCCAGCAGCTCCTCCGGGACGTACGACCACTATGGCTACACCTTC | CASSSSGTYDHYGYTF
TRBJ1-5 | . | TRBV6-1 | TGTGCCAGCAGTGAAAGGTACAGGGTAGATCAGCCCCAGCATTTT | CASSERYRVDQPQHF
TRBJ2-7 | TRBD1 | TRBV10-3 | TGTGCCATCACCCGGGACAGGGGCTACGAGCAGTACTTC | CAITRDRGYEQYF
TRBJ2-1 | TRBD2 | TRBV7-3 | TGTGCCAGCAGCTTAACCCCTACTAGCGGGCCTAGCTCCTACAATGAGCAGTTCTTC | CASSLTPTSGPSSYNEQFF
TRBJ1-1 | . | TRBV6-1 | TGTGCCAGCATTGCATACACTGAAGCTTTCTTT | CASIAYTEAFF
TRBJ2-1 | TRBD2 | TRBV9 | TGTGCCAGCAGCGCCAGACTAGCGGGACACAATGAGCAGTTCTTC | CASSARLAGHNEQFF
TRBJ1-2 | . | TRBV5-1 | TGCGCCAGCAGACTATCGATATTTACCAACTATGGCTACACCTTC | CASRLSIFTNYGYTF
TRBJ2-7 | TRBD2 | TRBV7-6 | TGTGCCAGCAGCCCCCAGATTAGCGGGACCTCCTACGAGCAGTACTTC | CASSPQISGTSYEQYF
TRBJ2-7 | . | TRBV4-2 | TGTGCCAGCAGCCAAGGCCCGAGGCAGGGGAGGAACGAGCAGTACTTC | CASSQGPRQGRNEQYF
TRBJ2-7 | TRBD2 | TRBV10-2 | TGCGCCAGCAGTGAATTTTCTAGCGGAGGGCGGTACTTC | CASSEFSSGGRYF
TRBJ1-1 | . | TRBV6-1 | TGTGCCAGCAGTGAAGCCGGGGGGAACACTGAAGCTTTCTTT | CASSEAGGNTEAFF
TRBJ1-4 | . | TRBV28 | TGTGCCAGCAGTTTTCTCCAGGGAAGGGGCAATGAAAAACTGTTTTTT | CASSFLQGRGNEKLFF
TRBJ2-5 | TRBD2 | TRBV5-1 | TGCGCCAGCAGCACCCGGACTAGCGGAGAGACCCAGTACTTC | CASSTRTSGETQYF
TRBJ2-7 | TRBD2 | TRBV7-8 | TGTGCCAGCAGCCTGCAGACTAGCGGGGGCTACGAGCAGTACTTC | CASSLQTSGGYEQYF